This T cell receptor beta chain was profiled in a study of a mutant IDH1 vaccine in newly diagnosed glioma (dated by TCRdb to about 2021). Context from the whole study: Vaccination was initiated 4-6 weeks after radiotherapy alone, or concurrently with temozolomide cycles in the chemotherapy-containing groups. For exploratory analyses, under 30 treated patients had longitudinal TCRB deep sequencing done wherever samples were available. Peripheral blood samples were drawn at six visits, namely V03 (baseline), V05, V07, V10, V12 and V13. Of the 25 to 40 treated patients, roughly 62% were male and about 40% were female, and the mean age was 40.4 years. Prior to enrollment, standard therapy consisting of radiotherapy alone, temozolomide alone, or radiochemotherapy with temozolomide had been administered to patients, with the combination being received by most patients. Visit V12 was the week-35 safety follow-up and visit V13 was the week-47 end of study.

Per the germline V gene, SQVTM is the CDR1 and ANQGSEA is the CDR2. Cut back by 0 bases and 5 bases, the V and J ends lie 13 bases apart. Spanning cysteine to phenylalanine, the CDR3 consists of 14 amino acids. Of the read, only the CDR3 DNA is kept; its 42 bases are in frame from base 1. In regard to this clone: There is no known antigen for this receptor. Base-call qualities are not available, and no considerably larger clone is one nucleotide away.

Explained via the paper, the time point label denotes: week 47, end of study. Every vaccine dose consisted of 300 ug of a 20-mer mutant IDH1 peptide in Montanide, administered subcutaneously together with topical imiquimod. Eight vaccinations were administered to patients in weeks 1, 3, 5, 7, 11, 15, 19 and 23, corresponding to visits V03 through V10. Donors had newly diagnosed WHO grade 3 or 4 IDH1-mutant astrocytomas with loss of nuclear ATRX. The samples were drawn from NOA16, a multicentre, single-arm, open-label phase I trial in Germany that tested a mutant IDH1 peptide vaccine in humans for the first time. Genomic DNA for TCRB sequencing was isolated from EDTA blood with the DNeasy Blood and Tissue Kit. Preparation of the library involved the immunoSEQ multiplex PCR assay. Rearranged TCR beta chain sequences were amplified using the hsTCRB Kit according to the manufacturer's protocol. An Illumina MiSeq was used to sequence the TCRB libraries. As for the original processing: Demultiplexing, trimming and gene mapping were performed with the kit vendor's proprietary platform. TCRdb re-hosts the immuneACCESS table, in-frame sequences only. Its copies lack some clones; in the studies checked, an unresolved V gene accounts for under half of them, and the cause for the rest is not known. V and J calls and clone size are as listed in that table; D and trimming were resolved from the DNA. The sample records approximately 100,000 clones, 85% to 90% of which are singletons. In total, the top ten clones hold roughly 0.81% of the sample.

Findings and caveats that apply to the study as a whole: Availability determined which PBMC samples were chosen for TCRB deep sequencing. The authors noted that analyses of patient blood samples could not be reproduced because of sample limitations. Immune responses induced by the vaccine were seen in about 93% of patients across multiple MHC alleles. Pseudoprogression appeared unrelated to alterations in the top peripheral T cell clonotypes detected by TCRB sequencing.

The V and J genes are TRBV29-1 and TRBJ1-2; there is no confident call for the D gene. This clonotype was obtained from a woman aged 50 to 65 with glioma. The input for sequencing was PBMCs, taken from a glioma patient whose treatment included an IDH1 peptide vaccine. The DNA sequence is given as TGCAGCGTTGAAGAAGACGCCGCGGGGTATGGCTACACCTTC. This is translated as CSVEEDAAGYGYTF.